These 4 T cell receptor beta chains were sequenced from one sample in a study of cytomegalovirus exposure and HLA in healthy donors. PCR primers comprised 60 Vbeta and 13 Jbeta primers. Here immunoSEQ multiplex PCR was the method, and the copy in TCRdb shows in-frame clones only, minus some. The sample lists about 93,000 clones, over 75% occurring once. The sequenced material came from PBMCs. The receptors derive from a man under 40 in good health and CMV-seronegative.

The chain carries TRBV19 and TRBJ2-7, with 9 bases that match TRBD1. The CDR3 totals 16 residues. V shed 0 bases, J shed 2 bases, and the junction held 5 bases outside the gene matches. Germline CDR1 and CDR2: LNHDA and SQIVND (reference sequence). CDR3 bases: TGTGCCAGTAGTATAGAAGGGACAGGGCTACCCTACGAGCAGTACTTC. Translating gives CASSIEGTGLPYEQYF.

This clone came up a few times. V gene TRBV5-4 combines with J gene TRBJ1-4; D gene unclear. Trimming stripped 1 base from V and 10 bases from J, with 11 bases between. Germline values: CDR1 SGHNT, CDR2 YYREEE (reference sequence). The CDR3 is 13 residues long. In nucleotides, the CDR3 is TGTGCCAGCAGCTTGTGGTCAGCAGGAAAACTGTTTTTT. Translated, it gives CASSLWSAGKLFF.

The chain uses TRBV27 and TRBJ1-1, with 8 positions matching TRBD1. After removal of 1 base from V and 5 bases from J, the junction contained 3 bases not matched to a gene. CDR1 and CDR2 from the germline V gene are MNHEY and SMNVEV (reference sequence). The length of the CDR3 is 14 residues. The CDR3 coding sequence is TGTGCCAGCAGTTTATACACAGGGGGTACTGAAGCTTTCTTT. Translating gives CASSLYTGGTEAFF.

The V gene is TRBV7-9, the J gene TRBJ1-1; possibly TRBD1 for D (5 bases). This CDR3 comprises 15 residues. Trimming removed 1 base at V and 3 bases at J, with 12 bases between. Germline CDR1 is SEHNR and CDR2 is FQNEAQ (reference sequence). CDR3 region: CASSLEIPGDTEAFF. Written as DNA, the CDR3 is TGTGCCAGCAGCTTAGAAATTCCGGGGGACACTGAAGCTTTCTTT. The full variable domain, its missing parts supplied by reference TRBV7-9 and TRBJ1-1, is DTGVSQNPRHKITKRGQNVTFRCDPISEHNRLYWYRQTLGQGPEFLTYFQNEAQLEKSRLLSDRFSAERPKGSFSTLEIQRTEQGDSAMYLCASSLEIPGDTEAFFGQGTRLTVV.